The 24 T cell receptor beta chains reported below all come from one sample, sequenced in a study of cytomegalovirus exposure and HLA in healthy donors. The PCR employed 60 Vbeta primers together with 13 Jbeta primers. Produced via immunoSEQ multiplex PCR; TCRdb's table is partial and in-frame only. This table has 90,000 to 120,000 clones, roughly 70% appearing once. The material sequenced was PBMCs. Source of these receptors: a woman in her thirties or forties in good health and CMV-seropositive.

The chain links TRBV18 to TRBJ1-2, with D possibly being TRBD1 (5 bases). CDR3 length: 15 amino acids. Germline loops: CDR1 KGHSH, CDR2 LQKENI. V lost 5 bases, J lost 4 bases, and 17 bases lay in between. The CDR3 region is CASSNPQSQGYGYTF. The CDR3 DNA is TGTGCCAGCTCAAACCCTCAGTCTCAGGGCTATGGCTACACCTTC.

This clone was picked up a small number of times. The chain combines TRBV7-9 with TRBJ1-3, with TRBD1 matching over 9 bases. In germline, CDR1 is SEHNR, CDR2 FQNEAQ (reference sequence). CDR3 size: 14 residues. V was clipped by 6 bases and J by 7 bases; unmatched bases: 7. The CDR3 DNA reads as TGTGCCAGCAGTCCGGGACAGGGTAGGAACACCATATATTTT. Translating gives CASSPGQGRNTIYF.

The chain employs TRBV7-9 and TRBJ2-7; 7 nucleotides align to TRBD2. The CDR3 runs to 17 residues. With 4 bases clipped from V and 6 bases from J, the junction kept 18 bases outside the gene matches. Per the germline V gene, CDR1 is SEHNR and CDR2 is FQNEAQ (reference sequence). The CDR3 nucleotides are TGTGCCAGCAGCTCGACGCCCGTAGAGCGGGGAATGAGCGAGCAGTACTTC. The encoded protein is CASSSTPVERGMSEQYF.

This chain links TRBV18 with TRBJ1-5; maybe TRBD1 (6 bases). CDR1 is KGHSH and CDR2 is LQKENI in the germline V gene. V dropped 3 bases and J dropped 4 bases, with 7 bases sitting between them. The CDR3 extends over 13 amino acids. DNA for the CDR3: TGTGCCAGCTCACCTACAGGGAATCAGCCCCAGCATTTT. It specifies CASSPTGNQPQHF.

This clone was recorded a few times. The chain carries TRBV7-2 and TRBJ1-5; TRBD1 agrees at 7 bases. Trimming removed 1 base from V and 5 bases from J; junction bases left unmatched: 5. The length of the CDR3 is 15 residues. Germline CDR1 reads SGHTA; CDR2 reads FQGNSA. The CDR3 bases are TGTGCCAGCAGCTTAGAGGGGGCAGTTGATCAGCCCCAGCATTTT. Protein: CASSLEGAVDQPQHF.

The chain uses TRBV6-6 and TRBJ2-1; the match to TRBD2 covers 9 bases. This CDR3 has 13 amino acids. J gave up 8 bases and V 5 bases, and 4 bases lay outside the gene matches. Germline loops: CDR1 MNHNY, CDR2 SVGAGI (reference sequence). CDR3 loop: CASSRGLADEQFF. The CDR3 region has the DNA TGTGCCAGCAGTAGGGGACTAGCCGATGAGCAGTTCTTC.

The V and J genes are TRBV10-3 and TRBJ2-5, with 9 nucleotides matching TRBD1. CDR3 size: 15 residues. Germline lookup yields CDR1 ENHRY and CDR2 SYGVKD. V trimming: 6 bases; J trimming: 5 bases; junction bases outside the gene matches: 10. DNA of the CDR3: TGTGCCATCAGCCGGACAGGGGAACGGGGTGAGACCCAGTACTTC. Residues: CAISRTGERGETQYF.

This chain uses TRBV5-4 with TRBJ1-6, with a possible D match to TRBD1 (5 bases). The V end was cut by 0 bases, the J end by 7 bases, with 8 bases between. CDR3 length: 14 residues. Per the germline V gene, CDR1 is SGHNT and CDR2 is YYREEE (reference sequence). CDR3 in amino acids: CASSLEEGNSPLHF. Here the CDR3 DNA reads TGTGCCAGCAGCTTGGAGGAGGGGAATTCACCCCTCCACTTT.

V is TRBV2 and J is TRBJ2-3; 11 nucleotides match TRBD1. CDR1 and CDR2 (germline): SNHLY, FYNNEI. The trim removed 6 bases at V and 3 bases at J, leaving 8 bases unmatched. The CDR3 is made up of 16 amino acids. The CDR3 sequence: CASRFGTGGGTDTQYF. DNA for the CDR3: TGTGCCAGCAGGTTTGGGACAGGGGGAGGGACAGATACGCAGTATTTT.

This chain uses TRBV7-3 with TRBJ2-1; D is possibly TRBD1 (6 bases). V lost 5 bases, J lost 10 bases, and 12 bases lay in between. CDR1 is SGHTA, CDR2 FQGTGA, per germline. This CDR3 region has 12 residues. CDR3 protein: CASSGQGHEQFF. The CDR3 bases are TGTGCCAGCAGCGGTCAGGGGCACGAGCAGTTCTTC.

V and J are TRBV12-1 and TRBJ1-5; TRBD1, the table's D call, lacks a check against the DNA. TRBV12-1 is listed as a pseudogene. This CDR3 comprises 18 residues. CDR3 sequence (DNA): TGTGCCAGCAGCTTGAAACAGGGGGGACGTGATAGCAATCAGCCCCAGCATTTT. As protein: CASSLKQGGRDSNQPQHF.

The table lists this clone with a count of one. J is TRBJ2-7 and V is TRBV2; TRBD1 matches at 7 bases. The junction had 4 bases not matched to a gene; V was cut back by 8 bases and J by 0 bases. The V gene's germline CDR1 is SNHLY and CDR2 FYNNEI. CDR3 length equals 13 residues. The CDR3 coding sequence is TGTGCCAGCCAGGGACAGAACTCCTACGAGCAGTACTTC. Amino acids: CASQGQNSYEQYF.

This clone appeared a single time. CDR3 region: CSVEVSSGANVLTF. The CDR3 nucleotides read TGCAGCGTTGAGGTTAGCTCTGGGGCCAACGTCCTGACTTTC. The V and J genes are TRBV29-1 and TRBJ2-6, with D unclear. Germline loops: CDR1 SQVTM, CDR2 ANQGSEA. CDR3 length: 14 amino acids. Trimming stripped 3 bases from V and 0 bases from J, with 6 bases between.

This chain links TRBV5-1 with TRBJ2-7; TRBD1 aligns across 8 bases. This CDR3 has 14 residues. J lost 4 bases, V lost 5 bases, and 8 bases had no gene match. The V gene's germline CDR1 is SGHRS and CDR2 YFSETQ. For the CDR3, the DNA is TGCGCCAGCAGGACCGGGACAGGAACTTACGAGCAGTACTTC. Encoded protein: CASRTGTGTYEQYF.

This sequence joins TRBV6-1 and TRBJ1-2; the D gene is possibly TRBD1 (6 bases). The CDR3 spans 14 residues. Germline CDR1 is MNHNS and CDR2 is SASEGT. Trimming cost V 4 bases and J 5 bases, with 14 bases left between them. Written as DNA, the CDR3 is TGTGCCAGCAGTGCCGGGGGGGCGAATTATGGCTACACCTTC. This translates into CASSAGGANYGYTF.

The V gene is TRBV2, the J gene TRBJ2-5; 9 bases agree with TRBD2. The CDR3 has 19 amino acids. CDR1 and CDR2 from the germline V gene are SNHLY and FYNNEI. V shed 9 bases, J shed 7 bases, and the junction held 27 bases outside the gene matches. The CDR3 DNA follows: TGTGCCAGAGGGGGGCTCAGGACTAGCGCTTCTTGGGGCGAAGGGACCCAGTACTTC. This sequence encodes CARGGLRTSASWGEGTQYF.

This clone was recorded a few times. This sequence joins TRBV6-1 and TRBJ2-7, with 9 bases that match TRBD2. The V gene's germline CDR1 is MNHNS and CDR2 SASEGT. CDR3 size: 15 residues. The V gene end was trimmed by 6 bases and the J gene end by 3 bases; junction bases not matched to a gene: 9. The CDR3 region is CASRAGGLLIYEQYF. CDR3 DNA: TGTGCCAGCAGGGCGGGGGGGCTGCTTATCTACGAGCAGTACTTC.

The rearrangement uses TRBV2 and TRBJ2-3, with 7 bases matching TRBD2. Per germline, CDR1 SNHLY and CDR2 FYNNEI. This CDR3 region has 13 residues. V lost 9 bases to trimming and J lost 2 bases; unmatched junction nucleotides: 5. The CDR3 nucleotides are TGTGCCAGTCTAGCGGACTACACAGATACGCAGTATTTT. This gives the protein CASLADYTDTQYF.

J is TRBJ1-5 and V is TRBV6-1; 8 bases align to TRBD1. With 6 bases clipped from V and 4 bases from J, the junction kept 8 bases outside the gene matches. This CDR3 region has 15 residues. The germline V gene has CDR1 MNHNS and CDR2 SASEGT. CDR3 protein: CASSWGTGGNQPQHF. CDR3 coding DNA: TGTGCCAGCAGCTGGGGTACAGGGGGGAATCAGCCCCAGCATTTT.

This clone was counted a few times. The CDR3 protein is CASSPSTGGQPQHF. CDR3 nucleotide sequence: TGTGCCAGCTCACCTTCGACAGGGGGGCAGCCCCAGCATTTT. This rearrangement joins TRBV18 to TRBJ1-5; 9 bases agree with TRBD1. The V and J ends lost 3 bases and 7 bases, in that order; junction bases with no gene match: 4. Germline CDR1 KGHSH, CDR2 LQKENI. This CDR3 contains 14 residues. The whole variable domain, remainder taken from reference TRBV18 and TRBJ1-5, is NAGVMQNPRHLVRRRGQEARLRCSPMKGHSHVYWYRQLPEEGLKFMVYLQKENIIDESGMPKERFSAEFPKEGPSILRIQQVVRGDSAAYFCASSPSTGGQPQHFGDGTRLSIL.

CDR3 nucleotides: TGTGCCAGCAGCTTAATGTCATTCTATGGCTACACCTTC. Translating it yields CASSLMSFYGYTF. The chain recombines TRBV7-9 with TRBJ1-2; D unresolved. The germline V gene encodes CDR1 SEHNR and CDR2 FQNEAQ (reference sequence). This CDR3 has 13 residues. The germline V and J ends were trimmed by 2 bases and 4 bases, with 8 bases remaining between them.

The chain joins TRBV11-3 to TRBJ2-1; 12 bases match TRBD2. The J segment lost 8 bases and the V segment lost 5 bases, leaving 7 bases of the junction unmatched. The CDR3 length is 15 residues. Germline assignment: CDR1 SGHNT and CDR2 YENEEA. The CDR3 is CASSAGLAGTDEQFF. The CDR3 nucleotides are TGTGCCAGCAGCGCCGGACTAGCGGGGACGGATGAGCAGTTCTTC.

The chain carries TRBV7-7 and TRBJ2-1, with TRBD2 identical over 8 bases. Germline values: CDR1 SSHAT, CDR2 FNYEAQ (reference sequence). The length of the CDR3 is 16 residues. The DNA for the CDR3 is TGTGCTAGTCAGCAGGGCCGGGGGGGCTCCTACAATGAGCAGTTCTTC. It translates to CASQQGRGGSYNEQFF.

The chain carries TRBV5-1 and TRBJ2-7; D is possibly TRBD1 (6 bases). Germline CDR1 is SGHRS and CDR2 is YFSETQ. V dropped 1 base and J dropped 2 bases, with 10 bases sitting between them. The CDR3 length is 14 residues. CDR3 protein: CASSLLGTTYEQYF. The DNA for the CDR3 is TGCGCCAGCAGCTTGTTAGGGACAACCTACGAGCAGTACTTC. The variable domain in full, with the rest retrieved from reference TRBV5-1 and TRBJ2-7, is KAGVTQTPRYLIKTRGQQVTLSCSPISGHRSVSWYQQTPGQGLQFLFEYFSETQRNKGNFPGRFSGRQFSNSRSEMNVSTLELGDSALYLCASSLLGTTYEQYFGPGTRLTVT.